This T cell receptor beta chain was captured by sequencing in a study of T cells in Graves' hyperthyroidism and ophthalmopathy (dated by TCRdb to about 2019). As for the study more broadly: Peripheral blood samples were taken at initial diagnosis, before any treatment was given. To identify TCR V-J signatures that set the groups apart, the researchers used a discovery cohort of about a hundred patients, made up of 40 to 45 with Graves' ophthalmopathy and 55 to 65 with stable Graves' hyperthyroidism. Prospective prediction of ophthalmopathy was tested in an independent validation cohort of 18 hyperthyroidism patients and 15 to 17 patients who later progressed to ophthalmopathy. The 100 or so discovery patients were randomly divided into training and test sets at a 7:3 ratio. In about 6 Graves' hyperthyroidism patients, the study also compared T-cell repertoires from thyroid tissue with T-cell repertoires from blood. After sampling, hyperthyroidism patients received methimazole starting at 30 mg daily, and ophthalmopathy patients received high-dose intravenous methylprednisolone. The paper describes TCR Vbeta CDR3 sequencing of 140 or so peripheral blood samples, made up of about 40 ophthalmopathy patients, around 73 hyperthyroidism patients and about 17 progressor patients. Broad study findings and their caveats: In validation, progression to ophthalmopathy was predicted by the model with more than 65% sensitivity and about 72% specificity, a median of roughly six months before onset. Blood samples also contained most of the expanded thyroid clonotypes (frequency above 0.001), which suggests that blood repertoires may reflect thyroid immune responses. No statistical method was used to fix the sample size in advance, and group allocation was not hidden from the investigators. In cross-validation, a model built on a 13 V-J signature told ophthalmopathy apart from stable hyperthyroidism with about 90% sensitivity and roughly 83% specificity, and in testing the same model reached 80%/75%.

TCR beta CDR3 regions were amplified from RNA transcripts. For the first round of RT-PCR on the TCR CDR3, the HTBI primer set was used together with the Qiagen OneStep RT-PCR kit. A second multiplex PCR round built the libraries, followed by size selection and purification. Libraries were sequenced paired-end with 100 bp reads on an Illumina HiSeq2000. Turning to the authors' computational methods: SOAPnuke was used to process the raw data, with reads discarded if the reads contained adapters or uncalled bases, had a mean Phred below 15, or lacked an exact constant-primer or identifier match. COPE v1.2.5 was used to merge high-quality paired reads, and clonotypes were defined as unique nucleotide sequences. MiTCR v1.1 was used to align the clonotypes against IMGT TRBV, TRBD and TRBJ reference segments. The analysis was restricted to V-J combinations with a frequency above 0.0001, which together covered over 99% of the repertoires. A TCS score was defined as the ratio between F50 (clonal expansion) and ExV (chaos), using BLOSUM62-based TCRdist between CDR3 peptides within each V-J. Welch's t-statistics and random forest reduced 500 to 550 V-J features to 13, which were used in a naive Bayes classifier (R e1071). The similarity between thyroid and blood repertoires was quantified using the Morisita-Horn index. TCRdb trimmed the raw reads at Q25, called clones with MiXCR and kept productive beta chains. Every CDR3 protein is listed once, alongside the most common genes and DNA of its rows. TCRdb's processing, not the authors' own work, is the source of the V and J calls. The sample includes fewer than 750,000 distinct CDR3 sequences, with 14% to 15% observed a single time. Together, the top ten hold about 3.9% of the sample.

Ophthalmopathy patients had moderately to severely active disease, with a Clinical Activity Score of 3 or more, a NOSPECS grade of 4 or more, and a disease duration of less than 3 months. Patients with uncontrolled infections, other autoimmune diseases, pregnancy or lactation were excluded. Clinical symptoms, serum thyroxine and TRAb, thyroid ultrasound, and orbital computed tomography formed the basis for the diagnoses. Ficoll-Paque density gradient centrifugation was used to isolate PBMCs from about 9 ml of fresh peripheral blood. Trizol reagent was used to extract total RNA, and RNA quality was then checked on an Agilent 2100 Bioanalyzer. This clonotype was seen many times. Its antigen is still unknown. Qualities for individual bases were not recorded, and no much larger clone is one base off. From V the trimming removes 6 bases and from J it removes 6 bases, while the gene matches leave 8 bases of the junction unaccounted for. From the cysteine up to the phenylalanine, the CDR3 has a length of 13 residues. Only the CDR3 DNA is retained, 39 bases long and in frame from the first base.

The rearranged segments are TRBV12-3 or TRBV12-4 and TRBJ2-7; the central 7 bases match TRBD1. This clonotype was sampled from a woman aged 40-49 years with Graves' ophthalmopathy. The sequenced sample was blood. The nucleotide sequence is TGTGCCAGCAGAACATACTCAGGGGGCGAGCAGTACTTC. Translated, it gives CASRTYSGGEQYF.